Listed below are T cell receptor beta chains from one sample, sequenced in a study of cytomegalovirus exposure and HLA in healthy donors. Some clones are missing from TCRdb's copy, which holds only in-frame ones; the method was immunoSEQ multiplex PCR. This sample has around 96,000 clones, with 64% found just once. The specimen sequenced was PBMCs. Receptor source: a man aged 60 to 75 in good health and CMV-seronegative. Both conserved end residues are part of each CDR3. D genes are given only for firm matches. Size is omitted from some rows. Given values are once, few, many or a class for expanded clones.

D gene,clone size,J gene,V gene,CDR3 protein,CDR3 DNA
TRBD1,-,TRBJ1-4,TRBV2,CASADDRAGTNEKLFF,TGTGCCAGCGCTGACGACAGGGCTGGGACCAATGAAAAACTGTTTTTT
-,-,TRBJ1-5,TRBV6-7,CASSTKTKRIQSAQHF,TGTGCCAGCAGTACGAAAACTAAGAGAATACAATCAGCCCAGCATTTT
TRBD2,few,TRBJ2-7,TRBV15,CATRPTGTTGYEQYF,TGTGCCACCAGGCCTACTGGGACTACCGGGTACGAGCAGTACTTC
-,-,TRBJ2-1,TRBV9,CASSGGAGLYNEQFF,TGTGCCAGCAGCGGAGGCGCGGGATTGTACAATGAGCAGTTCTTC
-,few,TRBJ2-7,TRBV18,CASSPTINSEQYF,TGTGCCAGCTCACCAACTATTAATTCCGAGCAGTACTTC
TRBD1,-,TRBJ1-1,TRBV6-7,CASSYSTGGWVGDTEAFF,TGTGCCAGCAGTTACTCTACAGGGGGCTGGGTTGGTGACACTGAAGCTTTCTTT
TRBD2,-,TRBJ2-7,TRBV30,CAWTGTSGTAYEQYF,TGTGCCTGGACCGGGACTAGCGGGACGGCCTACGAGCAGTACTTC
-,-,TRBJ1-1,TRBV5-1,CASSSNPTGVTTEAFF,TGCGCCAGCAGCTCCAACCCGACAGGAGTCACCACTGAAGCTTTCTTT
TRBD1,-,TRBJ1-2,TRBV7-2,CASSPDRVRTF,TGTGCCAGCAGCCCGGACAGGGTACGCACCTTC
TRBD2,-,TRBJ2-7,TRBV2,CASRPRLAGVYEQYF,TGTGCCAGCAGACCCCGACTAGCGGGCGTTTACGAGCAGTACTTC
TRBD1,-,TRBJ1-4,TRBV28,CASSGPGQGHEKLFF,TGTGCCAGCAGTGGCCCGGGACAGGGGCATGAAAAACTGTTTTTT
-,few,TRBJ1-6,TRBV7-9,CASIRGSIIGSPLHF,TGTGCCAGCATTCGGGGTAGTATCATTGGTTCACCCCTCCACTTT
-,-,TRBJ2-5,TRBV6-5,CASSPTYLETQYF,TGTGCCAGCAGCCCGACTTATCTGGAGACCCAGTACTTC
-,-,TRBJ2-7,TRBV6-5,CASSEAVTHTQYF,TGTGCCAGCAGTGAAGCGGTTACACACACGCAGTACTTC
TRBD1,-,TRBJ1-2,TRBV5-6,CASSTGQANYGYTF,TGTGCCAGCAGCACGGGACAGGCGAACTATGGCTACACCTTC
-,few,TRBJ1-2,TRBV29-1,CSVRQGTNYGYTF,TGCAGCGTTCGGCAGGGGACTAACTATGGCTACACCTTC
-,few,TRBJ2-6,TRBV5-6,CETVPGANVLTF,TGTGAAACAGTCCCTGGGGCCAACGTCCTGACTTTC
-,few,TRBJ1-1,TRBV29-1,CSVGYMSENTEAFF,TGCAGCGTTGGATATATGAGTGAGAACACTGAAGCTTTCTTT
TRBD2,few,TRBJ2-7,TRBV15,CATSRGEGTSQSYEQYF,TGTGCCACCAGCAGAGGGGAGGGCACTAGCCAGTCCTACGAGCAGTACTTC
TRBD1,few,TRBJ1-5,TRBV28,CASSWIRGQFSNQPQHF,TGTGCCAGCAGTTGGATTAGGGGACAGTTTAGCAATCAGCCCCAGCATTTT
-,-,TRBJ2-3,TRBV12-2,CARAGTRTDTQYF,TGTGCTCGTGCGGGGACCCGCACAGATACGCAGTATTTT
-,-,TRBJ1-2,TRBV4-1,CASSQVVGIGYTF,TGCGCCAGCAGCCAAGTTGTCGGGATTGGCTACACCTTC
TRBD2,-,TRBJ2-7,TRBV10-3,CATKNIAGDTKSYEQYF,TGTGCCACCAAGAACATAGCGGGAGATACAAAGTCCTACGAGCAGTACTTC
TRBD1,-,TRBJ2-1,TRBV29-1,CSAQDGTGGVNEQFF,TGCAGCGCCCAAGACGGCACAGGGGGCGTAAATGAGCAGTTCTTC
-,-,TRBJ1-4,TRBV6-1,CASSRLTTNEKLFF,TGTGCCAGCAGCAGATTAACAACTAATGAAAAACTGTTTTTT
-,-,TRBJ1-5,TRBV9,CASSRSGGAGNQPQHF,TGTGCCAGCAGTCGTAGCGGAGGGGCTGGGAATCAGCCCCAGCATTTT
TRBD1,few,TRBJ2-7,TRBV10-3,CAIRRGTVQAGSPSYEQYF,TGTGCCATCAGGAGGGGGACAGTCCAAGCTGGATCTCCCTCCTACGAGCAGTACTTC
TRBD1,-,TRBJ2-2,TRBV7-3,CASSPGTGTIMNTGELFF,TGTGCCAGCAGCCCAGGGACAGGGACGATAATGAACACCGGGGAGCTGTTTTTT
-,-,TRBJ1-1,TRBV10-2,CASSPHTEAFF,TGCGCCAGCAGTCCTCACACTGAAGCTTTCTTT
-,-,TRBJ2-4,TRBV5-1,CASSFWDSGERLLAKNIQYF,TGCGCCAGCAGCTTCTGGGACTCGGGGGAGAGATTACTAGCCAAAAACATTCAGTACTTC
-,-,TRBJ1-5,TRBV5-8,CASSSGALKGNQPQHF,TGTGCCAGCAGCTCCGGAGCTCTAAAGGGCAATCAGCCCCAGCATTTT
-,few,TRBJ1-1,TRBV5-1,CASSLGEGEAFF,TGCGCCAGCAGCTTGGGGGAGGGCGAAGCTTTCTTT
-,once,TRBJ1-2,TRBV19,CASSTPQPHYGYTF,TGTGCCAGTAGTACCCCACAGCCCCACTATGGCTACACCTTC
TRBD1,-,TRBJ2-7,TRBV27,CASSESLRGRDEQYF,TGTGCCAGCAGTGAATCCCTAAGGGGGCGCGACGAGCAGTACTTC
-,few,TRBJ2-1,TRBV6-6,CASTKERRGHNEQFF,TGTGCCAGCACTAAGGAACGGCGGGGGCACAATGAGCAGTTCTTC
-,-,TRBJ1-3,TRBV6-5,CASRQGMTGNTIYF,TGTGCCAGCAGACAGGGTATGACTGGAAACACCATATATTTT
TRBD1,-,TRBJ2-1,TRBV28,CASRRDRVGPNEQFF,TGTGCCAGCAGACGCGACAGGGTCGGTCCCAATGAGCAGTTCTTC
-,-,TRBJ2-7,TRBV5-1,CASSLAGRSQGEQYF,TGCGCCAGCAGCTTGGCCGGACGGAGCCAGGGCGAGCAGTACTTC
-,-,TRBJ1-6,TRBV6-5,CASSYSFTKPSPLHF,TGTGCCAGCAGTTACTCGTTTACGAAGCCCTCACCCCTCCACTTT
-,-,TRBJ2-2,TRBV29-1,CSVRKRGGPENTGELFF,TGCAGCGTTCGTAAAAGGGGGGGCCCGGAAAACACCGGGGAGCTGTTTTTT
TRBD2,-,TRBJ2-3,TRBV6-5,CASSQAGSGAQYF,TGTGCCAGCAGTCAGGCGGGGAGCGGGGCCCAGTATTTT
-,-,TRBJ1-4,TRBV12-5,CASGFDDGPVFGKLFF,TGTGCTAGTGGCTTTGACGATGGGCCCGTCTTTGGAAAACTGTTTTTT
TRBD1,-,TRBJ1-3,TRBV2,CASSWDRVPGGNTIYF,TGTGCCAGCAGTTGGGACAGGGTGCCAGGTGGAAACACCATATATTTT
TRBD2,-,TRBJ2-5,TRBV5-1,CASSLMGGGETQYF,TGCGCCAGCAGCTTGATGGGGGGGGGAGAGACCCAGTACTTC
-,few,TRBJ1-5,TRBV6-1,CAAARSKNQPQHF,TGTGCCGCAGCGAGGAGCAAAAATCAGCCCCAGCATTTT
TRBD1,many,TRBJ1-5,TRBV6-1,CASRGTGNQPQHF,TGTGCCAGCAGAGGGACAGGCAATCAGCCCCAGCATTTT
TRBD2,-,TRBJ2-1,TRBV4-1,CASSPDSGTRYNEQFF,TGCGCCAGCAGCCCGGACTCCGGGACTAGGTACAATGAGCAGTTCTTC
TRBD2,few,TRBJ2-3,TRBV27,CASSNLRTSGSSTDTQYF,TGTGCCAGCAGTAACCTTCGGACTAGCGGAAGTAGCACAGATACGCAGTATTTT
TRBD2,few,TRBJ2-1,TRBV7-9,CASSLGLAAYNEQFF,TGTGCCAGCAGCTTAGGACTAGCGGCCTACAATGAGCAGTTCTTC
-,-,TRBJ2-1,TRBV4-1,CASSQLTTRGYNEQFF,TGCGCCAGCAGCCAACTCACGACTAGAGGATACAATGAGCAGTTCTTC
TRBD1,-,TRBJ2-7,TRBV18,CASSPRAGGALGYEQYF,TGTGCCAGCTCACCGCGGGCAGGGGGCGCATTGGGGTACGAGCAGTACTTC
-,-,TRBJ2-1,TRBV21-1,CASTKRQPQLVTEQFF,TGTGCCAGCACCAAACGGCAGCCCCAACTAGTTACTGAGCAGTTCTTC
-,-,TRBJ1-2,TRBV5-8,CASSLTSSGYTF,TGTGCCAGCAGCTTGACGTCTAGTGGGTACACCTTC
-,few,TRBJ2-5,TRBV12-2,CASRPGASGFQETQYF,TGTGCAAGTCGCCCTGGGGCTAGCGGATTCCAAGAGACCCAGTACTTC